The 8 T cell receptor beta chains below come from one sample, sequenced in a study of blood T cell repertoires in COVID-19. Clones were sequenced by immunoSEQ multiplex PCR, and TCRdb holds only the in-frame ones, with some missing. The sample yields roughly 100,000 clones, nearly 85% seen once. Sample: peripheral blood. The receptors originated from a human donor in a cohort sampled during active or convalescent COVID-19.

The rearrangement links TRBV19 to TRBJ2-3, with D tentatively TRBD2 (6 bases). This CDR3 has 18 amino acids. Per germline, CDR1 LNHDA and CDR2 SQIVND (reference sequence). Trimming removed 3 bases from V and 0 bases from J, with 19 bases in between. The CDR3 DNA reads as TGTGCCAGTAGTATGGTAGCGGAAGGAGTTCTTAGCACAGATACGCAGTATTTT. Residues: CASSMVAEGVLSTDTQYF.

CDR3 nucleotide sequence: TGTGCCAGTAGAACTAGCGGGGGGTCCTACGAGCAGTACTTC. Translating gives CASRTSGGSYEQYF. The chain employs TRBV19 and TRBJ2-7; 12 positions match TRBD2. Germline assignment: CDR1 LNHDA and CDR2 SQIVND (reference sequence). This CDR3 has 14 residues. Trimming took 6 bases from V and 1 from J; bases not matched to a gene: 1.

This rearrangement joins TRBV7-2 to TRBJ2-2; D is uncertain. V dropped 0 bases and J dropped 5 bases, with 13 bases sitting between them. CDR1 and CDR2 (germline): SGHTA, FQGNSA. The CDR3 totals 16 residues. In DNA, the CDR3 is TGTGCCAGCAGCTTAGCGAAACAGAGTTATACCGGGGAGCTGTTTTTT. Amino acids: CASSLAKQSYTGELFF.

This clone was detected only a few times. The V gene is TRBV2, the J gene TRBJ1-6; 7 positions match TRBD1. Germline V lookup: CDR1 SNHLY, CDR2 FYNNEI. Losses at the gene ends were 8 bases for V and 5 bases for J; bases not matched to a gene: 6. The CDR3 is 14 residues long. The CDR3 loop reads CASSFGQDNSPLHF. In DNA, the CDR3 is TGTGCCAGCTCTTTCGGACAGGATAATTCACCCCTCCACTTT.

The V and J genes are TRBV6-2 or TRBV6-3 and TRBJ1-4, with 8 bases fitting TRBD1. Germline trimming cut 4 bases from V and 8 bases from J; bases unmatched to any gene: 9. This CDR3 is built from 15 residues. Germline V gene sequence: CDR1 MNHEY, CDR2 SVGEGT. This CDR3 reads CASSWTGQAWEKLFF. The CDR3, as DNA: TGTGCCAGCAGTTGGACGGGACAGGCGTGGGAAAAACTGTTTTTT.

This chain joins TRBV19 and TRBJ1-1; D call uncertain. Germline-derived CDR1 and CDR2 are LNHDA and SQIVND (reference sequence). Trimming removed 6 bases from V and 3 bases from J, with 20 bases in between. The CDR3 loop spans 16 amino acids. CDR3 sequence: CASSLFAGARDTEAFF. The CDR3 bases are TGTGCCAGTAGCCTCTTTGCGGGCGCCCGGGACACTGAAGCTTTCTTT.

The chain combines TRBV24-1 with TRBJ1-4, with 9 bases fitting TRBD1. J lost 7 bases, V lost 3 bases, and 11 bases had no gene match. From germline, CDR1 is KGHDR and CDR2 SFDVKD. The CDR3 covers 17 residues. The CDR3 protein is CATSDPKLGQGGEKLFF. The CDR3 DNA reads TGTGCCACCAGTGATCCCAAGTTGGGACAGGGAGGTGAAAAACTGTTTTTT.

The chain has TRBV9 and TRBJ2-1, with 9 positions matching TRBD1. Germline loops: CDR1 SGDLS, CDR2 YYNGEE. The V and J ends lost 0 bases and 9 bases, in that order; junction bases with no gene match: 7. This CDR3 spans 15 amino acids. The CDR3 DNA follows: TGTGCCAGCAGCGTAGACGGGGGACAGGGAGCTGAGCAGTTCTTC. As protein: CASSVDGGQGAEQFF. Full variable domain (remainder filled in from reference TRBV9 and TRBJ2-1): DSGVTQTPKHLITATGQRVTLRCSPRSGDLSVYWYQQSLDQGLQFLIQYYNGEERAKGNILERFSAQQFPDLHSELNLSSLELGDSALYFCASSVDGGQGAEQFFGPGTRLTVL.